The 2 T cell receptor beta chains given below trace back to one sample, sequenced in a study of T cell repertoires in aging, cancer and after chemotherapy. TRB rearrangements spanning V, D and J were amplified using mixed TRB-A/B primers. TCRdb re-derived calls from the multiplex PCR reads in MiXCR, one entry per CDR3 protein. The sample has some 3,400 distinct CDR3 sequences; about 35% are singletons. Peripheral blood genomic DNA, not sorted cells or RNA, was the template. Sequencing was carried out using blood. All receptors derive from a human donor in good health.

This chain links TRBV6-1 with TRBJ1-5, with a possible D match to TRBD1 (5 bases). Trimming removed 8 bases from V and 0 bases from J, with 14 bases in between. The germline gives CDR1 MNHNS, CDR2 SASEGT. CDR3 length: 15 amino acids. For the CDR3, the DNA is TGTGCCAGCGGGGCCCCGGGCGTTAGCAATCAGCCCCAGCATTTT. Translating gives CASGAPGVSNQPQHF.

This clonotype was observed a few times. This chain joins TRBV5-6 and TRBJ2-3; D is unresolved. The CDR3 is made up of 15 amino acids. The ends were cut back, 3 bases at V and 2 bases at J, with 13 bases in the middle. Germline V gives CDR1 SGHDT, CDR2 YYEEEE. The CDR3 DNA follows: TGTGCCAGCAGCTCGATGACTCTCAACACAGATACGCAGTATTTT. Its translation: CASSSMTLNTDTQYF.